The 13 T cell receptor beta chains below come from one sample, sequenced in a study of identical twins. Each CDR3 protein is one row after TCRdb ran MiXCR on the 5' RACE reads. There are some 790,000 distinct CDR3 sequences in the sample; 18% occur only once, and around 13% lies in the top ten. These sequences were also reported in another study, on T cells expressing NK-cell markers.

Sequences were obtained from PBMCs. The receptors were sampled from a woman between 18 and 30 years old in good health.

There are a few counts of this clonotype. This chain uses TRBV20-1 with TRBJ2-1; D is unresolved. This CDR3 is 13 amino acids long. CDR1 and CDR2 (germline): DFQATT, SNEGSKA (reference sequence). Trimming removed 7 bases at V and 5 bases at J, with 15 bases between. As DNA, the CDR3 is TGCAGTGGGACCCAGGACGGAGACAATGAGCAGTTCTTC. It is translated as CSGTQDGDNEQFF.

This clonotype was counted between two and nine times. The rearrangement links TRBV10-3 to TRBJ2-5; 7 nucleotides agree with TRBD2. Trimming cost V 3 bases and J 4 bases; bases outside gene matches: 8. The CDR3 is 15 residues long. Germline CDR1 reads ENHRY; CDR2 reads SYGVKD. CDR3 nucleotide sequence: TGTGCCATCAGTGACTTGGGAGGGAAAGGAGAGACCCAGTACTTC. It codes for CAISDLGGKGETQYF.

The chain is built from TRBV5-1 and TRBJ2-5; 7 bases map to TRBD2. V lost 0 bases and J lost 5; bases outside the gene matches: 10. Germline CDR1 SGHRS, CDR2 YFSETQ. This CDR3 has 16 amino acids. In nucleotides, the CDR3 is TGCGCCAGCAGCTTGGATGGGCGGGGGATAATTGAGACCCAGTACTTC. Translation gives CASSLDGRGIIETQYF.

This clonotype was recorded a few times. As DNA, the CDR3 is TGTGCCAGCAGCCAAAGCGCCAGCTCCTACAATGAGCAGTTCTTC. Its protein product is CASSQSASSYNEQFF. The rearrangement joins TRBV7-2 to TRBJ2-1; D is ambiguous. V was cut by 5 bases and J by 0 bases, with 11 bases left in between. Looked up from germline, CDR1 is SGHTA and CDR2 is FQGNSA. This CDR3 spans 15 amino acids.

This clonotype was detected a few times. The V call is TRBV5-6, the J call TRBJ2-7, with D perhaps matching TRBD2 (5 bases). Trimming took 4 bases from V and 9 from J, leaving 26 bases between them. Per the germline V gene, CDR1 is SGHDT and CDR2 is YYEEEE. This CDR3 has 16 residues. CDR3 DNA sequence: TGTGCCAGCAGCCCGGATCCAACCCGGGAACAAAGCGGGCAGTACTTC. Protein: CASSPDPTREQSGQYF.

This chain connects TRBV12-3 or TRBV12-4 to TRBJ2-5, with D unresolved. The CDR3 extends over 11 amino acids. Between the trimmed V and J ends, which lost 4 bases and 7 bases, there was a span of 7 bases. This chain's CDR3 is CASSSTGTQYF. The CDR3 nucleotides read TGTGCCAGCAGTTCCACGGGGACCCAGTACTTC.

This chain connects TRBV11-3 to TRBJ2-1; D might be TRBD2 (6 bases). In germline, CDR1 is SGHNT, CDR2 YENEEA. Trimming left V 0 bases short and J 4 bases short, with 13 bases between. This CDR3 contains 16 residues. CDR3 sequence: CASSLDRGDLYNEQFF. The CDR3 DNA reads as TGTGCCAGCAGCTTAGACCGCGGGGATCTATACAATGAGCAGTTCTTC. The full variable domain, completed using reference TRBV11-3 and TRBJ2-1, is EAGVVQSPRYKIIEKKQPVAFWCNPISGHNTLYWYLQNLGQGPELLIRYENEEAVDDSQLPKDRFSAERLKGVDSTLKIQPAELGDSAVYLCASSLDRGDLYNEQFFGPGTRLTVL.

This clonotype was observed a few times. This chain uses TRBV3-1 with TRBJ2-1, with D possibly being TRBD2 (6 bases). This CDR3 is built from 11 residues. In germline, CDR1 is LGHDT, CDR2 YNNKEL (reference sequence). V lost 5 bases and J 15 bases, leaving 14 bases between the germline ends. The CDR3 loop is CASSSPGLVFF. DNA for the CDR3: TGTGCCAGCAGCTCCCCGGGACTTGTGTTCTTC.

This clonotype has only a few counts. The chain is built from TRBV12-5 and TRBJ2-3, with D maybe TRBD1 (5 bases). Germline-derived CDR1 and CDR2 are LGHNT and FRNRAP. Trimming took off 1 base at V and 0 bases at J, with 11 bases between the two ends. The CDR3 length is 16 residues. The CDR3, as DNA: TGTGCTAGTGGTTTGGCCACAGGATCGAGCACAGATACGCAGTATTTT. It translates to CASGLATGSSTDTQYF.

The V and J genes are TRBV4-3 and TRBJ2-3, with 8 bases identical to TRBD2. The CDR3 covers 14 residues. The trim removed 4 bases at V and 6 bases at J, leaving 6 bases unmatched. Per germline, CDR1 LGHNA and CDR2 YSLEER. The CDR3 coding sequence is TGCGCCAGCAGCCTTGGGGTAGCGGGGGATACGCAGTATTTT. As protein: CASSLGVAGDTQYF.

The chain combines TRBV7-8 with TRBJ1-5; 12 bases are a match to TRBD1. Germline V gives CDR1 SGHVS, CDR2 FQNEAQ. Trimming cost V 5 bases and J 5 bases; bases outside gene matches: 16. CDR3 size: 19 residues. In DNA form, the CDR3 reads TGTGCCAGCAGCAAGTCCGGGACAGGGGGCCGGGGTAGTGATCAGCCCCAGCATTTT. It specifies CASSKSGTGGRGSDQPQHF.

The chain is built from TRBV29-1 and TRBJ1-5; D uncertain. The germline CDR1 and CDR2 sequences are SQVTM and ANQGSEA. V lost 1 base to trimming and J lost 3 bases, with 7 bases between them. The CDR3 consists of 13 residues. Here the CDR3 DNA reads TGCAGCGTTGAAGGAGGAGACAATCAGCCCCAGCATTTT. Translated: CSVEGGDNQPQHF.

This clonotype was seen more than once but under ten times. CDR3 amino acids: CAISESGGFLDEQYF. The CDR3 bases are TGTGCCATCAGTGAGTCGGGAGGGTTCCTCGACGAGCAGTACTTC. The chain is built from TRBV10-3 and TRBJ2-7, with 7 bases aligning to TRBD2. Germline V gene lookup returns CDR1 ENHRY and CDR2 SYGVKD. The CDR3 loop spans 15 amino acids. The J segment lost 5 bases and the V segment lost 0 bases, leaving 7 bases of the junction unmatched.